This TCR beta chain was documented in a study of blood T cells in healthy people across ages. A second 7 to 11 cycle PCR used barcoded and J-beta primers. TCRdb recomputed calls from the 5' RACE reads with MiXCR, one row per CDR3 protein. The sample holds about 1.4 million distinct CDR3 sequences, roughly 64% seen once. Peripheral blood samples of 9.5 to 10 milliliters were drawn from each donor. The germline gives CDR1 MGHDK, CDR2 SYGVNS. Trimming at V came to 8 bases and at J to 0 bases, leaving 5 bases not matched to a gene. CDR3 length: 16 amino acids. The chain is built from TRBV25-1 and TRBJ2-6, with 9 bases fitting TRBD1. Sequencing input: blood. The clonotype originates from a man aged 18-30 years in good health. In nucleotides, the CDR3 is TGTGCCAGCCAGACAGGGGGTCACTCTGGGGCCAACGTCCTGACTTTC. Translated: CASQTGGHSGANVLTF.